The present TCR beta chain was sequenced within a study of shared clonotypes between healthy human individuals. Sequencing used immunoSEQ multiplex PCR; TCRdb keeps in-frame clones, though not all of them. The sample has 400,000 to 550,000 clones; around 79% are singletons. CDR1 MNHEY and CDR2 SMNVEV come from the germline V gene (reference sequence). CDR3 length equals 15 residues. V was trimmed by 0 bases and J by 5 bases, leaving 13 bases between them. The specimen sequenced was PBMCs. The receptor's source is a woman in her thirties or forties in good health. Some clones in this sample may be carry-over from other donors' samples. The chain is built from TRBV27 and TRBJ2-5; D unclear. CDR3 loop: CASSLSLAVVETQYF. The CDR3 DNA follows: TGTGCCAGCAGTTTATCGCTCGCTGTGGTGGAGACCCAGTACTTC.